These T cell receptor beta chains were read from a single sample in a study of shared clonotypes between healthy human individuals. This table comes from immunoSEQ multiplex PCR, and its TCRdb copy is limited to in-frame clones, with some not included. The sample has about 2.1 million clones, roughly 93% seen once; the top ten hold about 1.6%. Input material: naive CD8+ T cells from PBMCs. The source is a man in his late teens or twenties in good health. Some clones in this sample may be carry-over from other donors' samples. CDR3s include the opening cysteine and the closing phenylalanine or tryptophan. D genes are given only for firm matches. Part of the rows lack a size; the others show once, few, many or a class for expanded clones.

V	size	D	J	CDR3	DNA
TRBV28	once	TRBD2	TRBJ2-7	CASRTSGGAGYEQYF	TGTGCCAGCCGAACTAGCGGGGGGGCCGGCTACGAGCAGTACTTC
TRBV5-1	NA	NA	TRBJ1-2	CASSLDRQGTNYGYTF	TGCGCCAGCAGCTTGGATAGGCAGGGGACCAACTATGGCTACACCTTC
TRBV9	NA	NA	TRBJ2-3	CASSVGGVTDTQYF	TGTGCCAGCAGCGTAGGTGGGGTCACAGATACGCAGTATTTT
TRBV27	once	TRBD1	TRBJ2-7	CASSLSGDSSYEQYF	TGTGCCAGCAGTTTATCTGGGGACAGCTCCTACGAGCAGTACTTC
TRBV29-1	few	NA	TRBJ1-1	CSVVKGPTEAFF	TGCAGCGTTGTGAAGGGCCCCACTGAAGCTTTCTTT
TRBV19	NA	TRBD1	TRBJ1-5	CASRPGTGSNNQPQHF	TGTGCCAGTAGGCCCGGGACAGGGTCGAACAATCAGCCCCAGCATTTT
TRBV7-2	NA	NA	TRBJ2-7	CASNLQGLVDEQYF	TGTGCCAGCAACCTCCAGGGTCTCGTCGACGAGCAGTACTTC
TRBV27	NA	NA	TRBJ2-7	CASSLIVPASTYEQYF	TGTGCCAGCAGTTTAATTGTCCCAGCTTCTACCTACGAGCAGTACTTC
TRBV19	NA	NA	TRBJ2-7	CASSTVVGYYEQYF	TGTGCCAGTAGTACGGTGGTTGGGTACTACGAGCAGTACTTC
TRBV5-1	few	NA	TRBJ1-1	CASSLGRGANTEAFF	TGCGCCAGCAGCTTGGGACGAGGGGCGAACACTGAAGCTTTCTTT
TRBV5-6	once	NA	TRBJ2-7	CASSSVGSPYEQYF	TGTGCCAGCAGCTCGGTGGGGTCCCCCTACGAGCAGTACTTC
TRBV7-2	NA	NA	TRBJ2-3	CASSLSLGGGTDTQYF	TGTGCCAGCAGCTTGTCATTGGGAGGCGGCACAGATACGCAGTATTTT
TRBV6-7	NA	NA	TRBJ1-2	CASSYVQGNYGYTF	TGTGCCAGCAGTTACGTACAGGGTAACTATGGCTACACCTTC
TRBV27	NA	NA	TRBJ1-2	CASSLVGSAVGYTF	TGTGCCAGCAGTTTAGTGGGCAGCGCCGTTGGGTACACCTTC
TRBV28	once	TRBD2	TRBJ2-7	CASSLLWLAGGPGHEQYF	TGTGCCAGCAGTTTATTATGGCTAGCGGGAGGGCCAGGCCACGAGCAGTACTTC
TRBV7-9	NA	NA	TRBJ2-7	CATSRVGGSYEQYF	TGTGCCACCTCCAGGGTTGGCGGCTCCTACGAGCAGTACTTC
TRBV9	NA	NA	TRBJ2-3	CASSPVGVPRDTQYF	TGTGCCAGCAGCCCCGTAGGGGTCCCGAGGGATACGCAGTATTTT
TRBV4-3	NA	TRBD2	TRBJ2-7	CASSQLAGSYEQYF	TGCGCCAGCAGCCAACTAGCGGGAAGCTACGAGCAGTACTTC
TRBV6-5	few	TRBD1	TRBJ1-5	CASSLQGDQPQHF	TGTGCCAGCAGTTTACAGGGGGATCAGCCCCAGCATTTT
TRBV27	NA	NA	TRBJ2-7	CASAKLTRDNEQYF	TGTGCCAGCGCGAAGCTTACTAGGGATAACGAGCAGTACTTC
TRBV5-4	once	TRBD2	TRBJ2-7	CASSLQASGTAYEQYF	TGTGCCAGCAGCTTGCAGGCTAGCGGAACTGCCTACGAGCAGTACTTC
TRBV27	NA	TRBD2	TRBJ2-5	CASSFGSSGFPLEETQYF	TGTGCCAGCAGTTTTGGGTCTAGCGGCTTTCCATTGGAAGAGACCCAGTACTTC
TRBV10-1	NA	TRBD2	TRBJ2-1	CASSEGLAEGPYNEQFF	TGCGCCAGCAGTGAGGGACTAGCGGAGGGCCCGTACAATGAGCAGTTCTTC
TRBV10-2	NA	NA	TRBJ2-1	CASSGHLARNDNEQFF	TGCGCCAGCAGTGGGCACCTAGCCCGAAATGACAATGAGCAGTTCTTC
TRBV19	NA	NA	TRBJ1-5	CASISGVFGNQPQHF	TGTGCCAGTATTTCAGGGGTGTTCGGCAATCAGCCCCAGCATTTT
TRBV7-9	NA	NA	TRBJ2-7	CASSSSTRTSSYEQYF	TGTGCCAGCAGCTCTTCGACACGAACTTCCTCCTACGAGCAGTACTTC
TRBV25-1	NA	NA	TRBJ1-6	CASSEFQTPLHF	TGTGCCAGCAGTGAATTCCAAACACCCCTCCACTTT
TRBV4-1	NA	NA	TRBJ2-1	CASSHTGSYNEQFF	TGCGCCAGCAGCCACACGGGCTCCTACAATGAGCAGTTCTTC
TRBV5-4	NA	TRBD2	TRBJ2-1	CASSPEVGLAANSNEQFF	TGTGCCAGCAGCCCGGAGGTGGGACTAGCGGCTAACTCCAATGAGCAGTTCTTC
TRBV28	NA	NA	TRBJ2-7	CASNHDRSSYEQYF	TGTGCCAGCAACCATGACAGGAGCTCCTACGAGCAGTACTTC
TRBV5-4	NA	TRBD1	TRBJ2-7	CASSLPAAGGSYEQYF	TGTGCCAGCAGCTTGCCAGCGGCAGGGGGATCCTACGAGCAGTACTTC
TRBV9	NA	TRBD1	TRBJ1-1	CASSPGQGGEAFF	TGTGCCAGCAGCCCAGGACAGGGTGGTGAAGCTTTCTTT
TRBV27	NA	NA	TRBJ2-7	CASSLVSGPQAGQYF	TGTGCCAGCAGTTTAGTTTCTGGACCTCAAGCCGGGCAGTACTTC
TRBV7-6	once	NA	TRBJ2-5	CASSPEVNAETQYF	TGTGCCAGCAGCCCTGAAGTCAACGCCGAGACCCAGTACTTC
TRBV7-9	NA	NA	TRBJ1-2	CATTTRDTRNYGYTF	TGTGCCACCACCACGAGGGACACAAGAAACTATGGCTACACCTTC
TRBV11-2	NA	NA	TRBJ2-1	CASSLVTRGYNEQFF	TGTGCCAGCAGCTTAGTCACAAGGGGGTACAATGAGCAGTTCTTC
TRBV30	NA	NA	TRBJ1-1	CAWSPLRPGRLNTEAFF	TGTGCCTGGAGCCCGTTGAGGCCAGGAAGATTGAACACTGAAGCTTTCTTT
TRBV4-2	NA	NA	TRBJ1-2	CASSQERGDNYGYTF	TGTGCCAGCAGCCAAGAGCGGGGAGACAACTATGGCTACACCTTC
TRBV9	NA	NA	TRBJ2-7	CASSVGDMEVYEQYF	TGTGCCAGCAGCGTGGGGGACATGGAGGTCTACGAGCAGTACTTC
TRBV27	NA	TRBD1	TRBJ1-2	CASSPLLTGWHGYTF	TGTGCCAGCAGTCCACTCTTGACAGGGTGGCATGGCTACACCTTC
TRBV27	NA	TRBD1	TRBJ2-7	CASSLTGGGTYEQYF	TGTGCCAGCAGTCTTACAGGGGGTGGGACCTACGAGCAGTACTTC
TRBV28	NA	NA	TRBJ1-5	CASGQPPSNQPQHF	TGTGCCAGCGGGCAACCACCCAGCAATCAGCCCCAGCATTTT
TRBV7-4	NA	TRBD1	TRBJ2-7	CASEDRGRYEQYF	TGTGCCAGCGAGGACAGGGGGCGTTACGAGCAGTACTTC
TRBV2	NA	NA	TRBJ1-5	CASSEVGSNQPQHF	TGTGCCAGCAGTGAAGTTGGTAGCAATCAGCCCCAGCATTTT
TRBV27	NA	NA	TRBJ2-1	CASSLAGAGNEQFF	TGTGCCAGCAGTTTAGCGGGTGCAGGCAATGAGCAGTTCTTC
TRBV27	NA	TRBD1	TRBJ1-5	CASSTRTGGQPQHF	TGTGCCAGCAGTACTCGGACAGGGGGCCAGCCCCAGCATTTT
TRBV27	NA	NA	TRBJ1-1	CASSLSRALMNRAFF	TGTGCCAGCAGTTTATCCAGGGCCCTCATGAATAGAGCTTTCTTT
TRBV4-1	NA	NA	TRBJ2-3	CASSQVGRESLRTDTQYF	TGCGCCAGCAGCCAAGTGGGCAGGGAGAGCCTCCGCACAGATACGCAGTATTTT
TRBV9	NA	NA	TRBJ2-3	CASSVPPTDTQYF	TGTGCCAGCAGCGTACCCCCCACAGATACGCAGTATTTT
TRBV7-9	NA	NA	TRBJ1-2	CAGSGNYGYTF	TGTGCCGGAAGCGGTAACTATGGCTACACCTTC
TRBV7-8	NA	TRBD1	TRBJ1-2	CASSFPAGGADGYTF	TGTGCCAGCAGCTTTCCGGCAGGGGGCGCGGATGGCTACACCTTC
TRBV25-1	NA	NA	TRBJ2-7	CASSPGSYEQYF	TGTGCCAGCAGTCCCGGGTCCTACGAGCAGTACTTC
TRBV29-1	NA	NA	TRBJ2-1	CSVVGGSYNEQFF	TGCAGCGTTGTAGGGGGTTCCTACAATGAGCAGTTCTTC